Each of the 5 T cell receptor beta chains below was sequenced from the same sample in a study of cytomegalovirus exposure and HLA in healthy donors (dated by TCRdb to 2015 to 2018). Library preparation used the immunoSEQ multiplex PCR assay. For the multiplex PCR, a mixture combining 60 forward primers for TCR Vbeta segments and 13 reverse primers for TCR Jbeta segments was used. TCRdb's version of the immuneACCESS table is confined to in-frame rearrangements and falls short of the full clone set. An unresolved V gene accounts for under half of the shortfall where checked; the remainder is of unknown origin. The sample table contains under 150,000 clones; only one count was recorded for approximately 82% of them. Jointly, the top ten make up roughly 2.6% of the sample. Sequencing was carried out using PBMCs. These receptors came from a man aged 45-60 years in good health and CMV-seronegative.

This sequence joins TRBV6-6 and TRBJ2-5; possible D gene TRBD1, 5 bases. The V end was cut by 3 bases, the J end by 2 bases, with 7 bases between. The CDR3 is 13 residues long. Germline loops: CDR1 MNHNY, CDR2 SVGAGI (reference sequence). CDR3 protein: CASSYDRQETQYF. CDR3 nucleotides: TGTGCCAGCAGTTATGACAGACAAGAGACCCAGTACTTC.

The chain recombines TRBV6-1 with TRBJ1-6; D may be TRBD1 (5 bases). V was trimmed by 4 bases and J by 10 bases, leaving 11 bases between them. Germline assignment: CDR1 MNHNS and CDR2 SASEGT. This CDR3 has 13 amino acids. CDR3: CASSARVGSPLHF. Written as DNA, the CDR3 is TGTGCCAGCAGTGCCAGGGTAGGCTCACCCCTCCACTTT.

The J gene is TRBJ2-7, the V gene TRBV7-9; D is undetermined. Germline CDR1 is SEHNR and CDR2 is FQNEAQ (reference sequence). The CDR3 is made up of 13 amino acids. Trimming left V 5 bases short and J 4 bases short, with 12 bases between. CDR3 coding DNA: TGTGCCAGCAGCCAGATGATGTCTTACGAGCAGTACTTC. It specifies CASSQMMSYEQYF.

The gene calls are TRBV10-3 and TRBJ1-2; a possible D gene is TRBD1 (6 bases). The V gene lost 6 bases and the J gene lost 6 bases, with 20 bases spanning the gap. This CDR3 is built from 15 residues. Germline CDR1 is ENHRY and CDR2 is SYGVKD. In DNA form, the CDR3 reads TGTGCCATCAGCGAAAAGACCCAGGGGCGGAATGGCTACACCTTC. Residues: CAISEKTQGRNGYTF.

The chain recombines TRBV2 with TRBJ2-3, with 9 nucleotides matching TRBD1. With V trimmed by 6 bases and J by 1 base, 8 bases remained unmatched. CDR1 is SNHLY, CDR2 FYNNEI, per germline. The CDR3 sequence is 16 residues long. The CDR3 DNA reads as TGTGCCAGCAGCCAGAGCCGGGACAGGGGCACAGATACGCAGTATTTT. It codes for CASSQSRDRGTDTQYF. Together with reference TRBV2 and TRBJ2-3, the CDR3 gives the full variable domain: EPEVTQTPSHQVTQMGQEVILRCVPISNHLYFYWYRQILGQKVEFLVSFYNNEISEKSEIFDDQFSVERPDGSNFTLKIRSTKLEDSAMYFCASSQSRDRGTDTQYFGPGTRLTVL.